Detailed here is one T cell receptor beta chain. This sample is part of a study of CXCR3-negative and CXCR3-positive naive CD8 T cells. Germline V lookup: CDR1 SGHVS, CDR2 FQNEAQ. The CDR3 sequence is 15 residues long. The TRB libraries of cDNA were built by UMI-labeled 5' RACE. TCRdb reprocessed the 5' RACE reads and stores each CDR3 protein as one record, lacking DNA. This table lists 70,000 to 95,000 distinct CDR3 sequences. The chain employs TRBV7-8 and TRBJ2-3; the D call from TCRdb, TRBD1, cannot be confirmed without DNA. The source of this sequence is a human donor in good health. Some clones in this sample may be carry-over from other donors' samples. Material for sequencing was naive CXCR3- CD8+ T cells from blood. Subset in this sample: CD45RO-CCR7+CD27+CD95- naive CD8+ T cells lacking CXCR3 (TNR3-). The CDR3 loop reads CASSLWQGDTDTQYF.